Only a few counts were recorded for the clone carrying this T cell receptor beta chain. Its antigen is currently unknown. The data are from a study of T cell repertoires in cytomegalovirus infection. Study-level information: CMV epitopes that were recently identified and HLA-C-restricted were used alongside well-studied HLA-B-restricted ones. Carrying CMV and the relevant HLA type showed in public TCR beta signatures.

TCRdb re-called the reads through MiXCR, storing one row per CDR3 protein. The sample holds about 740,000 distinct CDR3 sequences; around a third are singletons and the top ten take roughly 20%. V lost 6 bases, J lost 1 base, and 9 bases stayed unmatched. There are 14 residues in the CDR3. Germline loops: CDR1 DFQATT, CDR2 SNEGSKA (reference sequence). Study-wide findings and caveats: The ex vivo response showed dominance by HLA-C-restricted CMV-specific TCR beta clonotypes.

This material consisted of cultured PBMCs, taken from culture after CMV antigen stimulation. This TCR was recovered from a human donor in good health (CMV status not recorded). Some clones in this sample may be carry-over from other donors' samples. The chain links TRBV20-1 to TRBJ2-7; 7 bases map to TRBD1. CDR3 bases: TGCAGTGCGAGCCGACAGGGTAGTTCCTACGAGCAGTACTTC. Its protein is CSASRQGSSYEQYF.